The 24 T cell receptor beta chains below all came from one sample that was sequenced in a study of T cells in Graves' hyperthyroidism and ophthalmopathy. Researchers took RNA transcripts and amplified the TCR beta CDR3 regions from them. The HTBI primer set drove a first-round RT-PCR of the TCR CDR3. A single record per CDR3 protein comes from TCRdb applying MiXCR to the multiplex PCR reads. The sample holds some 510,000 distinct CDR3 sequences; around 46% are singletons and the top ten take approximately 8.2%. What was sequenced was peripheral blood or thyroid tissue (not recorded which). All receptors come from a woman aged 18 to 35 with Graves' hyperthyroidism.

This sequence joins TRBV19 and TRBJ2-7; 9 bases align to TRBD2. Germline loops: CDR1 LNHDA, CDR2 SQIVND (reference sequence). The length of the CDR3 is 15 residues. With 2 bases clipped from V and 7 bases from J, the junction kept 9 bases outside the gene matches. The DNA for the CDR3 is TGTGCCAGTAGTATACTCCTAGCGGGGACCCGGGAGCAGTACTTC. It codes for CASSILLAGTREQYF.

This chain connects TRBV10-2 to TRBJ1-4; 8 bases are shared with TRBD1. Germline loops: CDR1 WSHSY, CDR2 SAAADI. Trimming removed 6 bases from V and 8 bases from J; junction bases left unmatched: 14. This CDR3 comprises 16 residues. The CDR3 reads CASSQVHGQGGEKLFF. The CDR3, as DNA: TGCGCCAGCAGCCAAGTTCACGGACAGGGTGGGGAAAAACTGTTTTTT.

This clonotype has more than one count but fewer than ten. The rearrangement links TRBV7-2 to TRBJ1-6; 8 nucleotides agree with TRBD1. CDR3 length equals 15 residues. Trimming at V came to 5 bases and at J to 10 bases, leaving 10 bases not matched to a gene. CDR1 is SGHTA, CDR2 FQGNSA, per germline. The CDR3 spells CASSQGQGTGSPLHF. In nucleotides, the CDR3 is TGTGCCAGCAGCCAAGGACAGGGTACCGGGTCACCCCTCCACTTT. The full variable domain, its missing parts supplied by reference TRBV7-2 and TRBJ1-6, is GAGVSQSPSNKVTEKGKDVELRCDPISGHTALYWYRQSLGQGLEFLIYFQGNSAPDKSGLPSDRFSAERTGGSVSTLTIQRTQQEDSAVYLCASSQGQGTGSPLHFGNGTRLTVT.

The chain uses TRBV20-1 and TRBJ1-1; weak D call: TRBD1 (6 bases). Germline V gene lookup returns CDR1 DFQATT and CDR2 SNEGSKA (reference sequence). V lost 2 bases to trimming and J lost 5 bases, with 12 bases between them. This CDR3 spans 13 amino acids. For the CDR3, the DNA is TGCAGTGCTAGAACTACAAGGGGGACTGAAGCTTTCTTT. This gives the protein CSARTTRGTEAFF.

This clonotype was detected a few times. V is TRBV10-2 and J is TRBJ1-4; 11 bases line up with TRBD1. CDR3 length: 14 residues. The J segment lost 2 bases and the V segment lost 8 bases, leaving 1 base of the junction unmatched. Germline CDR1 and CDR2: WSHSY and SAAADI. CDR3 protein: CASRDRGTNEKLFF. DNA for the CDR3: TGCGCCAGCCGGGACAGGGGGACTAATGAAAAACTGTTTTTT.

The chain links TRBV5-4 to TRBJ2-7; TRBD1 matches 9 bases. Germline CDR1 and CDR2: SGHNT and YYREEE (reference sequence). With V trimmed by 3 bases and J by 6 bases, 13 bases remained unmatched. This CDR3 spans 16 amino acids. CDR3 DNA: TGTGCCAGCAGCTCAGGAGGACCGGGACAGGGCGGCGAGCAGTACTTC. Translated: CASSSGGPGQGGEQYF.

This clonotype has just a few counts. The junction does not match germline at one end; this may be a read error. V usage is TRBV29-1 and J usage is TRBJ1-2; 10 bases align to TRBD1. The V gene's germline CDR1 is SQVTM and CDR2 ANQGSEA. This CDR3 comprises 13 residues. CDR3 sequence: CACAWTGGYGYTF. The CDR3 DNA follows: TGTGCCTGCGCCTGGACAGGGGGCTATGGCTACACCTTC.

The chain couples TRBV19 to TRBJ1-5, with 8 bases identical to TRBD1. The V gene's germline CDR1 is LNHDA and CDR2 SQIVND (reference sequence). The V and J ends lost 0 bases and 4 bases, in that order; junction bases with no gene match: 5. The CDR3 totals 16 residues. CDR3 DNA sequence: TGTGCCAGTAGTATAGATCATGACAGGGGAAATCAGCCCCAGCATTTT. It specifies CASSIDHDRGNQPQHF.

The chain uses TRBV20-1 and TRBJ1-5; TRBD1 aligns across 7 bases. Germline values: CDR1 DFQATT, CDR2 SNEGSKA (reference sequence). The trim removed 2 bases at V and 0 bases at J, leaving 4 bases unmatched. CDR3 size: 15 residues. CDR3 DNA sequence: TGCAGTGCTAGACCACAGGGGAATAGCAATCAGCCCCAGCATTTT. Translating gives CSARPQGNSNQPQHF.

The chain links TRBV10-3 to TRBJ1-1; D is possibly TRBD1 (5 bases). The length of the CDR3 is 14 residues. Trimming took 6 bases from V and 5 from J, leaving 16 bases between them. Germline V gene data show CDR1 as ENHRY and CDR2 as SYGVKD. The CDR3 reads CAIREDGGSTEAFF. In DNA, the CDR3 is TGTGCCATCAGAGAGGACGGGGGGTCAACTGAAGCTTTCTTT.

This clonotype was seen only a few times. The chain recombines TRBV19 with TRBJ1-5; D perhaps matches TRBD1 (6 bases). CDR3 length: 14 residues. Trimming cost V 8 bases and J 5 bases, with 16 bases left between them. Germline V CDR1 and CDR2: LNHDA, SQIVND (reference sequence). The CDR3 bases are TGTGCCAGTCAGTGGGGGGCAGGAGATCAGCCCCAGCATTTT. Its translation: CASQWGAGDQPQHF.

As regards this clonotype: At one end the junction does not follow the germline gene, possibly because of a read error. The rearrangement joins TRBV2 to TRBJ2-7; D possibly corresponds to TRBD1 (5 bases). This CDR3 contains 13 residues. Germline assignment: CDR1 SNHLY and CDR2 FYNNEI. The CDR3 loop reads CDSSEGDLYEQYF. DNA of the CDR3: TGTGACAGCAGTGAAGGGGATCTCTACGAGCAGTACTTC.

The V call is TRBV15, the J call TRBJ2-7; D gene unclear. CDR3 length: 13 residues. CDR1 and CDR2 from the germline V gene are LNHNV and YYDKDF (reference sequence). V was pared by 3 bases and J by 3 bases, with 9 bases between. CDR3 region: CATSSSDNYEQYF. DNA of the CDR3: TGTGCCACCAGCAGCTCCGACAACTACGAGCAGTACTTC.

Concerning this clonotype itself: The final CDR3 position lacks the conserved phenylalanine or tryptophan, pointing to a likely read error. The DNA is left out, because the CDR3 cannot be placed on it with certainty; the CDR3 is given as TCRdb lists it. The chain recombines TRBV29-1 with TRBJ1-1; TRBD1, the table's D call, lacks a check against the DNA. Germline loops: CDR1 SQVTM, CDR2 ANQGSEA. The CDR3 numbers 9 amino acids, ends counted. The CDR3 sequence: CSVEGTDNY.

This clonotype appeared a few times. The chain has TRBV6-6 and TRBJ2-7; the match to TRBD1 covers 7 bases. Trimming took 2 bases from V and 3 from J; bases not matched to a gene: 4. Per the germline V gene, CDR1 is MNHNY and CDR2 is SVGAGI (reference sequence). The CDR3 covers 14 residues. The CDR3 region has the DNA TGTGCCAGCAGTTACGGGGCAGGGGGCTACGAGCAGTACTTC. This translates into CASSYGAGGYEQYF.

V is TRBV7-2 and J is TRBJ1-2; D remains unclear. Trimming removed 4 bases at V and 1 base at J, with 10 bases between. This CDR3 is 14 amino acids long. The V gene's germline CDR1 is SGHTA and CDR2 FQGNSA. The CDR3 DNA reads TGTGCCAGCAGCTCTCCCACACTTAACTATGGCTACACCTTC. Its protein product is CASSSPTLNYGYTF.

V is TRBV25-1 and J is TRBJ1-2; a weak D match, TRBD1 (6 bases). CDR1 and CDR2 (germline): MGHDK, SYGVNS. Deletions cut 7 bases from V and 8 bases from J, with 20 bases between. CDR3 length equals 14 residues. CDR3 DNA sequence: TGTGCCAGCACCCTGAAGGGGGGCGGAGGCGGCTACACCTTC. Amino acid sequence: CASTLKGGGGGYTF.

This clonotype was observed a handful of times. This chain joins TRBV7-2 and TRBJ1-2; weak D call: TRBD1 (6 bases). The ends were cut back, 4 bases at V and 3 bases at J, with 15 bases in the middle. The germline V gene has CDR1 SGHTA and CDR2 FQGNSA. The CDR3 extends over 15 amino acids. Here the CDR3 DNA reads TGTGCCAGCAGCTACATACGGGACACCGACTATGGCTACACCTTC. Its protein product is CASSYIRDTDYGYTF.

The sample holds many counts of this clonotype. The CDR3 DNA reads as TGTGCCAGCAGCAACGTCCGGGACAGGGTCGATGAGACCCAGTACTTC. Its translation is CASSNVRDRVDETQYF. V is TRBV5-6 and J is TRBJ2-5; 9 bases fit TRBD1. Germline V gene data show CDR1 as SGHDT and CDR2 as YYEEEE. The CDR3 has 16 amino acids. Trimming cost V 4 bases and J 5 bases; bases outside gene matches: 12.

This clonotype has at least ten counts. V is TRBV15 and J is TRBJ2-5, with a weak D call TRBD1 (5 bases). The germline gives CDR1 LNHNV, CDR2 YYDKDF (reference sequence). V lost 3 bases to trimming and J lost 2 bases, with 13 bases between them. This CDR3 comprises 15 residues. CDR3 sequence reads: CATSRDTGFQETQYF. CDR3 nucleotides: TGTGCCACCAGCAGGGATACAGGATTTCAAGAGACCCAGTACTTC.

This clonotype was counted only a few times. The chain uses TRBV19 and TRBJ1-3; 12 bases are a match to TRBD1. The CDR3 sequence is 18 residues long. Germline CDR1 LNHDA, CDR2 SQIVND (reference sequence). The V gene end was trimmed by 9 bases and the J gene end by 2 bases; junction bases not matched to a gene: 14. CDR3 bases: TGTGCCAGCGTTACCGGGACAGGGGGCCTGATTACTGGAAACACCATATATTTT. Translated: CASVTGTGGLITGNTIYF.

This chain uses TRBV25-1 with TRBJ1-2; D is perhaps TRBD1 (5 bases). This CDR3 has 15 amino acids. Trimming removed 5 bases at V and 5 bases at J, with 18 bases between. Germline CDR1 reads MGHDK; CDR2 reads SYGVNS. CDR3 loop: CASSPLQGTGYGYTF. The DNA for the CDR3 is TGTGCCAGCAGTCCCCTGCAAGGTACAGGATATGGCTACACCTTC.

This sequence joins TRBV13 and TRBJ1-2; 8 nucleotides align to TRBD1. Germline V CDR1 and CDR2: PRHDT, FYEKMQ (reference sequence). This CDR3 is 14 amino acids long. V shed 6 bases, J shed 8 bases, and the junction held 11 bases outside the gene matches. The CDR3, as DNA: TGTGCCAGCAGTTCCCTCGGACAGGGTGGAGGCTACACCTTC. It codes for CASSSLGQGGGYTF. The entire variable domain, with the rest obtained from reference TRBV13 and TRBJ1-2, is as follows: AAGVIQSPRHLIKEKRETATLKCYPIPRHDTVYWYQQGPGQDPQFLISFYEKMQSDKGSIPDRFSAQQFSDYHSELNMSSLELGDSALYFCASSSLGQGGGYTFGSGTRLTVV.

The chain uses TRBV2 and TRBJ1-1, with TRBD1 as a possible D gene (6 bases). CDR1 is SNHLY, CDR2 FYNNEI, per germline. The CDR3 sequence is 15 residues long. Trimming stripped 6 bases from V and 1 base from J, with 15 bases between. The CDR3 DNA follows: TGTGCCAGCAGCCAAGGGGACATTGAGAACACTGAAGCTTTCTTT. It yields the protein CASSQGDIENTEAFF. The full variable domain, completed using reference TRBV2 and TRBJ1-1, is EPEVTQTPSHQVTQMGQEVILRCVPISNHLYFYWYRQILGQKVEFLVSFYNNEISEKSEIFDDQFSVERPDGSNFTLKIRSTKLEDSAMYFCASSQGDIENTEAFFGQGTRLTVV.